This T cell receptor (beta chain) was recovered during a study of blood T cell repertoires in COVID-19. Study at large: T cells, B-cell-depleted T cells, or PBMCs provided the cDNA or gDNA that served as material.

Per the authors' pipeline: How many nucleated cells were present was estimated from reference gene primer amplification. Produced via immunoSEQ multiplex PCR; TCRdb's table is partial and in-frame only. V, J and clone size derive from that table, while D and trimming were established from the DNA sequence. Of roughly 80,000 clones listed, roughly four fifths are singletons. CDR3 length: 12 amino acids. V was cut by 4 bases and J by 4 bases, with 7 bases left in between. Germline V gives CDR1 SGHAT, CDR2 FQNNGV. This receptor was obtained from a man older than 75 with acute or convalescent COVID-19. The specimen was peripheral blood. The V and J genes are TRBV11-2 and TRBJ1-1; D is unclear. The CDR3 here is CASSSAGTEAFF. The CDR3 DNA is TGTGCCAGCAGCTCTGCGGGCACTGAAGCTTTCTTT.